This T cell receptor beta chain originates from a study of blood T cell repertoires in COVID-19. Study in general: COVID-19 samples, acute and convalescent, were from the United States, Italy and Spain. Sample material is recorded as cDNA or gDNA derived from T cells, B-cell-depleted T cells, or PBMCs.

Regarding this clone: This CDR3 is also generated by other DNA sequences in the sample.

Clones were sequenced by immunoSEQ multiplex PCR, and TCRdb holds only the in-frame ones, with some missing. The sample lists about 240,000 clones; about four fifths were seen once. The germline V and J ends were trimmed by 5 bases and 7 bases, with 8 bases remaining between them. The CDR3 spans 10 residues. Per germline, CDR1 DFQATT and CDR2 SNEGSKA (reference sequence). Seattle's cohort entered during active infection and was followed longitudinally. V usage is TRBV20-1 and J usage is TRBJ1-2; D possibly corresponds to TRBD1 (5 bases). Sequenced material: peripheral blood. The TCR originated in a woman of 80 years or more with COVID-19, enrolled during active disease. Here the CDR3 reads CSALRGGYTF. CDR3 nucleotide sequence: TGCAGTGCTCTTAGGGGTGGCTACACCTTC.